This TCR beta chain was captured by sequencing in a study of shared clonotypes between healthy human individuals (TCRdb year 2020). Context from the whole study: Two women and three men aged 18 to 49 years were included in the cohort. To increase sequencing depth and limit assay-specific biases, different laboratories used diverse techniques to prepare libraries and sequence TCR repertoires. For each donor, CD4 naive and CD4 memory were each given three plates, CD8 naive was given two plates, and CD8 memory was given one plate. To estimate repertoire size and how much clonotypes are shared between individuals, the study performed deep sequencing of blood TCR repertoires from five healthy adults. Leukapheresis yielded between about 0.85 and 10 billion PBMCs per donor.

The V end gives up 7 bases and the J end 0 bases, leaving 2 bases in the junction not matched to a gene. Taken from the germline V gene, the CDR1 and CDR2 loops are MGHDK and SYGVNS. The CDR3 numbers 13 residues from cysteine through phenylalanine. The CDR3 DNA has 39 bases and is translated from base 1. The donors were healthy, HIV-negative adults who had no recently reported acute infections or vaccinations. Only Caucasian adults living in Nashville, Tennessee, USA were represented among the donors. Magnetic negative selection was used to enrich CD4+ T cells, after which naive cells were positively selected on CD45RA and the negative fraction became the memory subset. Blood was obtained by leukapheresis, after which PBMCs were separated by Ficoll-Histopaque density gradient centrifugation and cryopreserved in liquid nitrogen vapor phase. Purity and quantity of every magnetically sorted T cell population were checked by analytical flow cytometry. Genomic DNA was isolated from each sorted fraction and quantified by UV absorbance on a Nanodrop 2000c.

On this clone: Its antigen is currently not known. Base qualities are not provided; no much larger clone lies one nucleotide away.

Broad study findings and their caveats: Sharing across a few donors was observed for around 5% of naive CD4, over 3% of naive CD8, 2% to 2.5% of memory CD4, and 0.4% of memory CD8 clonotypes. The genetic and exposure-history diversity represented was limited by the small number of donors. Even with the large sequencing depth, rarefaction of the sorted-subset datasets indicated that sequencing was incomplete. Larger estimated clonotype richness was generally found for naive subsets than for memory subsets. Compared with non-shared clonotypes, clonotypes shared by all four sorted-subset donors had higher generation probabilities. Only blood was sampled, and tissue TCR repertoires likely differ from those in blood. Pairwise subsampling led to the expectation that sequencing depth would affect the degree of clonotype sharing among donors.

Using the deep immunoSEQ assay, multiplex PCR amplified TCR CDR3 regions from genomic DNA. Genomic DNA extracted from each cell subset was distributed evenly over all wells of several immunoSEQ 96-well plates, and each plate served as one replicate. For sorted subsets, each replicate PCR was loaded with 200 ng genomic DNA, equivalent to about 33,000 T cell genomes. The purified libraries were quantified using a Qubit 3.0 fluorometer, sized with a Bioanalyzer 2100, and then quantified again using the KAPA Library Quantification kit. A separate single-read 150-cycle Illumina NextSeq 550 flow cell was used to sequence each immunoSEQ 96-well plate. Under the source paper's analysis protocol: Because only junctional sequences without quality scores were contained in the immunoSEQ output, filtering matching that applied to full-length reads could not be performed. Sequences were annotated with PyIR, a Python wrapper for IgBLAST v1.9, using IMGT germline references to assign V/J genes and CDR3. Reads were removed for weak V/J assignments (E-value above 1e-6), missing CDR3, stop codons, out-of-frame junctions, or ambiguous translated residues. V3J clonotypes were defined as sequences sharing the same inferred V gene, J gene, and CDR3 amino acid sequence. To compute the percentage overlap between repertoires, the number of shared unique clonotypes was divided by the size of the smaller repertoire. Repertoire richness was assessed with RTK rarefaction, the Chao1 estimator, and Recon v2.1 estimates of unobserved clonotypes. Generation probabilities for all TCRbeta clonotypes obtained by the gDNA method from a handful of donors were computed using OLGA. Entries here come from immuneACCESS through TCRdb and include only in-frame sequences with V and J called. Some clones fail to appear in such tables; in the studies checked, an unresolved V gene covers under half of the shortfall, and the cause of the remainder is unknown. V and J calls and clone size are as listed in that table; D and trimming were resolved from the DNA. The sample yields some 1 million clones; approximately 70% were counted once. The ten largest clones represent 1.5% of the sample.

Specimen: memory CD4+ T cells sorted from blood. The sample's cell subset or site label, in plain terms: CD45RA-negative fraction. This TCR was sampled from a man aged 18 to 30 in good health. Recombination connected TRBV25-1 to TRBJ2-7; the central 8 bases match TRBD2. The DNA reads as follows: TGTGCCAGCAAGCGGGGGAGCTCCTACGAGCAGTACTTC. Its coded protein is CASKRGSSYEQYF.